This passage covers 6 T cell receptor beta chains from one sample sequenced in a study of T cell responses to AZD1222 COVID-19 vaccine. Assay: immunoSEQ multiplex PCR; the TCRdb copy retains only in-frame clones and omits some. The sample consists of tens of thousands of clones, 80% to 95% of them appearing once. Sequencing was performed on peripheral blood, taken 28 days after the second AZD1222 dose. The receptor source for this set is an adult who received the AZD1222 COVID-19 vaccine.

The J gene is TRBJ2-5, the V gene TRBV7-6, with a tentative D call TRBD2 (6 bases). The CDR3 spans 17 residues. Germline values: CDR1 SGHVS, CDR2 FNYEAQ. Trimming took 3 bases from V and 4 from J, leaving 21 bases between them. The CDR3 coding sequence is TGTGCCAGCAGCTTCCAAGGACCACCTAGAGCGGGAGAGACCCAGTACTTC. It specifies CASSFQGPPRAGETQYF.

This clone was observed a few times. V gene TRBV11-1 combines with J gene TRBJ1-3; D unclear. V lost 4 bases to trimming and J lost 1 base, with 8 bases between them. Germline V gene sequence: CDR1 SGHAT, CDR2 FQDESV (reference sequence). CDR3 length equals 14 residues. For the CDR3, the DNA is TGTGCCAGCAGCTCAAGGGCTTCTGGAAACACCATATATTTT. It translates to CASSSRASGNTIYF.

This rearrangement joins TRBV11-3 to TRBJ2-7; 8 bases fit TRBD2. Germline V gene lookup returns CDR1 SGHNT and CDR2 YENEEA. The CDR3 totals 14 residues. In DNA form, the CDR3 reads TGTGCAAAGCAAGGGGGTAGCGGGACTTACGAGCAGTACTTC. This sequence encodes CAKQGGSGTYEQYF.

The V call is TRBV10-1, the J call TRBJ2-3, with 8 bases identical to TRBD2. The CDR3 is 14 residues long. V shed 8 bases and J 4 bases; nucleotides not matched to a gene: 8. Germline V gene data show CDR1 as WNHNN and CDR2 as SYGVQD (reference sequence). CDR3: CASSGTRQADTQYF. In DNA, the CDR3 is TGCGCCAGCTCCGGGACTAGACAAGCAGATACGCAGTATTTT.

The chain joins TRBV12-3 or TRBV12-4 to TRBJ1-3; D ambiguous. V lost 6 bases and J 4 bases, leaving 7 bases between the germline ends. CDR3 length equals 12 residues. The CDR3 region has the DNA TGTGCCAGCAGCACCCAGGGAAACACCATATATTTT. Protein sequence: CASSTQGNTIYF.

This sequence joins TRBV4-3 and TRBJ2-1, with unresolved D. Trimming removed 0 bases at V and 0 bases at J, with 3 bases between. The CDR3 is 14 amino acids. The germline CDR1 and CDR2 sequences are LGHNA and YSLEER. Here the CDR3 DNA reads TGCGCCAGCAGCCAAGACGGCTCCTACAATGAGCAGTTCTTC. Its translation is CASSQDGSYNEQFF.